This T cell receptor beta chain was sequenced in a study of T-cell reconstitution after alpha-beta-depleted transplantation in children. Looked up from germline, CDR1 is SNHLY and CDR2 is FYNNEI. The CDR3 runs 15 residues. Trimming took 4 bases from V and 0 from J, leaving 10 bases between them. Unique molecular identifiers were used in preparing the TCRbeta library. In TCRdb, the PCR reads were re-called with MiXCR into one record per CDR3 protein. The sample consists of a few hundred thousand distinct CDR3 sequences, 10% of them appearing once. This chain links TRBV2 with TRBJ1-5; D perhaps matches TRBD1 (6 bases). The sample consisted of PBMCs from the stem cell graft donor, taken from the stem cell graft. This TCR was recovered from a human donor who donated a stem cell graft to a child with acute lymphoblastic leukemia. The CDR3 reads CASSVFRGSNQPQHF. Here the CDR3 DNA reads TGTGCCAGCAGTGTTTTCAGGGGTAGCAATCAGCCCCAGCATTTT.